These 32 T cell receptor beta chains share one sample of origin, sequenced in a study of control samples from healthy donors and cancer patients. Some clones are missing from TCRdb's copy, which holds only in-frame ones; the method was immunoSEQ multiplex PCR. The sample lists roughly 80,000 clones, roughly 90% occurring once. Source material: blood. These TCRs come from a middle-aged man in good health.

This clone has more than one count but fewer than ten. The CDR3 loop is CASRGRASGGISNQPQHF. The CDR3 nucleotides read TGTGCCAGTCGGGGCAGGGCCAGTGGGGGTATAAGCAATCAGCCCCAGCATTTT. The chain joins TRBV2 to TRBJ1-5; tentatively, D is TRBD1 (5 bases). The CDR3 spans 18 residues. Per germline, CDR1 SNHLY and CDR2 FYNNEI. V lost 9 bases and J 1 base, leaving 25 bases between the germline ends.

The rearrangement links TRBV5-4 to TRBJ1-5; D might be TRBD1 (5 bases). Germline CDR1 and CDR2: SGHNT and YYREEE (reference sequence). Between the trimmed V and J ends, which lost 0 bases and 3 bases, there was a span of 7 bases. The CDR3 runs to 14 residues. The CDR3, as DNA: TGTGCCAGCAGCTTGGGGGGGGTCAATCAGCCCCAGCATTTT. Translated, it gives CASSLGGVNQPQHF.

This clone has only one observation. V gene TRBV9 combines with J gene TRBJ2-3, with 10 bases aligning to TRBD2. V lost 6 bases and J lost 6; bases outside the gene matches: 10. CDR1 SGDLS and CDR2 YYNGEE come from the germline V gene. This CDR3 contains 15 residues. Written as DNA, the CDR3 is TGTGCCAGCAACCCCAGCGGGGGGGCCGGGGATACGCAGTATTTT. This codes for CASNPSGGAGDTQYF.

The chain joins TRBV5-1 to TRBJ2-5; D not resolved. This CDR3 contains 14 residues. Germline V gene lookup returns CDR1 SGHRS and CDR2 YFSETQ. Trimming took off 0 bases at V and 5 bases at J, with 11 bases between the two ends. The CDR3 here is CASSLDPGRETQYF. Here the CDR3 DNA reads TGCGCCAGCAGCTTGGACCCAGGAAGGGAGACCCAGTACTTC.

The rearrangement joins TRBV7-6 to TRBJ1-2; D ambiguous. The CDR3 is 14 residues long. Germline CDR1 reads SGHVS; CDR2 reads FNYEAQ. V was shortened by 1 base and J by 2 bases, with 8 bases between the two germline ends. The CDR3 bases are TGTGCCAGCAGCTTAGAGGTCGGAAACTATGGCTACACCTTC. Translated, it gives CASSLEVGNYGYTF.

The V call is TRBV12-3 or TRBV12-4, the J call TRBJ1-1, with D unclear. This CDR3 has 12 amino acids. V was cut by 7 bases and J by 4 bases, with 10 bases left in between. The CDR3 DNA is TGTGCCAGCAACCTAGGAAGCACTGAAGCTTTCTTT. Amino acid sequence: CASNLGSTEAFF.

V and J are TRBV19 and TRBJ1-5; a weak D match, TRBD1 (5 bases). V was trimmed by 3 bases and J by 5 bases, leaving 11 bases between them. CDR3 length: 14 residues. Germline CDR1 reads LNHDA; CDR2 reads SQIVND (reference sequence). CDR3 sequence (DNA): TGTGCCAGTAGTATCCCGTCAGGGTATCAGCCCCAGCATTTT. Protein sequence: CASSIPSGYQPQHF.

The chain joins TRBV3-1 (or the pseudogene TRBV3-2) to TRBJ1-5; D might be TRBD1 (6 bases). Trimming left V 8 bases short and J 2 bases short, with 10 bases between. CDR3 length: 13 residues. Germline CDR1 is LGHDT and CDR2 is YNNKEL (reference sequence). Written as DNA, the CDR3 is TGTGCCAGCGGGGGGGGCGGCAATCAGCCCCAGCATTTT. It specifies CASGGGGNQPQHF.

The chain uses TRBV6-1 and TRBJ2-7; 15 bases agree with TRBD2. Germline V gives CDR1 MNHNS, CDR2 SASEGT. The CDR3 consists of 19 residues. The J segment lost 7 bases and the V segment lost 1 base, leaving 14 bases of the junction unmatched. The CDR3 here is CASSEGVGGLAGGRGEQYF. Written as DNA, the CDR3 is TGTGCCAGCAGTGAAGGTGTGGGCGGACTAGCGGGGGGGCGTGGGGAGCAGTACTTC.

The DNA for the CDR3 is TGCGCCAGCAAGCCGGGGGCGGGTGAAGCTTTCTTT. Translating it yields CASKPGAGEAFF. The chain employs TRBV10-2 and TRBJ1-1; tentative D call: TRBD1 (6 bases). Trimming pared 7 bases from V and 7 bases from J, leaving 13 bases between. Germline CDR1 reads WSHSY; CDR2 reads SAAADI. The length of the CDR3 is 12 residues.

The J gene is TRBJ1-1, the V gene TRBV19; D remains ambiguous. CDR1 is LNHDA and CDR2 is SQIVND in the germline V gene (reference sequence). V lost 6 bases to trimming and J lost 3 bases, with 8 bases between them. CDR3 length: 12 amino acids. Here the CDR3 reads CASRSTYTEAFF. Here the CDR3 DNA reads TGTGCCAGTAGATCTACCTACACTGAAGCTTTCTTT.

The V gene is TRBV11-2, the J gene TRBJ2-5; 12 nucleotides line up with TRBD1. CDR1 SGHAT and CDR2 FQNNGV come from the germline V gene. The CDR3 is 16 amino acids. V lost 1 base to trimming and J lost 4 bases; unmatched junction nucleotides: 4. In DNA form, the CDR3 reads TGTGCCAGCAGCTTAGGCCGGGACAGGGGGCGAGAGACCCAGTACTTC. Protein: CASSLGRDRGRETQYF.

This clone has only one observation. In DNA form, the CDR3 reads TGTGCCAGCAGATTCTTGCTAGCGGGGGGGATCAATGAGCAGTTCTTC. Amino acids: CASRFLLAGGINEQFF. The rearrangement joins TRBV27 to TRBJ2-1, with 12 bases identical to TRBD2. The CDR3 extends over 16 amino acids. Germline V lookup: CDR1 MNHEY, CDR2 SMNVEV (reference sequence). V shed 6 bases, J shed 6 bases, and the junction held 9 bases outside the gene matches.

The V gene is TRBV18, the J gene TRBJ1-3, with D possibly being TRBD1 (6 bases). Germline assignment: CDR1 KGHSH and CDR2 LQKENI. There are 16 residues in the CDR3. The V end lost 3 bases, the J end lost 1 base, and 13 bases lay between the germline ends. CDR3: CASSPTQGLSGNTIYF. CDR3 in DNA: TGTGCCAGCTCACCTACACAGGGATTATCTGGAAACACCATATATTTT.

The chain is built from TRBV3-1 (or the pseudogene TRBV3-2) and TRBJ1-5, with D uncertain. The germline V gene has CDR1 LGHDT and CDR2 YNNKEL (reference sequence). V gave up 1 base and J gave up 8 bases, with 9 bases separating them. The CDR3 runs 13 residues. The CDR3 nucleotides read TGTGCCAGCAGCCAAGGTATTGGTAAGCCCCAGCATTTT. Translated, it gives CASSQGIGKPQHF.

The chain has TRBV29-1 and TRBJ2-7; a weak D match, TRBD2 (6 bases). CDR1 and CDR2 (germline): SQVTM, ANQGSEA. The V gene lost 4 bases and the J gene lost 4 bases, with 20 bases spanning the gap. The CDR3 covers 15 residues. The DNA for the CDR3 is TGCAGCGTTGCTTACCTCCTCGGGGGAGAGTACGAGCAGTACTTC. This sequence encodes CSVAYLLGGEYEQYF.

Comment on this clone: At one boundary the junction diverges from the germline segment, which might be a read error. The sample carries other DNA sequences with the same CDR3. This chain uses TRBV7-8 with TRBJ2-3, with 12 bases fitting TRBD2. CDR1 is SGHVS, CDR2 FQNEAQ, per germline. This CDR3 has 17 amino acids. The CDR3: CASSTRGLAGFADTQYF. In DNA form, the CDR3 reads TGCGCCAGCAGCACACGTGGACTAGCGGGGTTTGCAGATACGCAGTATTTT.

This clone came up a few times. CDR3 in DNA: TGTGCCAGCAGCGTTGGGCTGGGGGCCTATCAGCCCCAGCATTTT. It codes for CASSVGLGAYQPQHF. The genes are TRBV9 and TRBJ1-5; a possible D gene is TRBD1 (6 bases). V lost 2 bases, J lost 5 bases, and 14 bases lay in between. Germline V lookup: CDR1 SGDLS, CDR2 YYNGEE. The CDR3 has 15 amino acids.

V is TRBV4-2 and J is TRBJ1-2; perhaps TRBD1 as D (6 bases). V lost 2 bases and J 2 bases, leaving 12 bases between the germline ends. In germline, CDR1 is LGHNA, CDR2 YNFKEQ. This CDR3 spans 15 amino acids. CDR3 bases: TGTGCCAGCAGCCAAACCCAGGGGACCAACTATGGCTACACCTTC. This encodes CASSQTQGTNYGYTF.

The V call is TRBV5-1, the J call TRBJ2-7; 8 bases are shared with TRBD1. This CDR3 is 14 amino acids long. Germline CDR1 reads SGHRS; CDR2 reads YFSETQ. Germline trimming cut 2 bases from V and 2 bases from J; bases unmatched to any gene: 3. The CDR3 DNA sequence: TGCGCCAGCAGCTTAGTACAGGGGGCCTACGAGCAGTACTTC. Translating it yields CASSLVQGAYEQYF.

The chain uses TRBV30 and TRBJ1-1, with 8 bases aligning to TRBD1. V lost 2 bases, J lost 1 base, and 0 bases stayed unmatched. The CDR3 sequence is 13 residues long. Germline loops: CDR1 GTSNPN, CDR2 SVGIG (reference sequence). CDR3 bases: TGTGCCTGGAGTACAGGGGGGAACACTGAAGCTTTCTTT. As protein: CAWSTGGNTEAFF.

The chain has TRBV2 and TRBJ1-1; no clear D gene. The V end lost 6 bases, the J end lost 9 bases, and 11 bases lay between the germline ends. The CDR3 is 11 residues long. The germline V gene has CDR1 SNHLY and CDR2 FYNNEI. The CDR3 loop reads CASRALRQAFF. In DNA form, the CDR3 reads TGTGCCAGCAGGGCTTTACGACAAGCTTTCTTT.

The chain carries TRBV5-1 and TRBJ1-5; TRBD1 is a possible D gene (5 bases). Germline V CDR1 and CDR2: SGHRS, YFSETQ. Deletions cut 1 base from V and 1 base from J, with 9 bases between. The CDR3 runs 15 residues. CDR3 sequence: CASSLFAGSNQPQHF. CDR3 DNA sequence: TGCGCCAGCAGCTTGTTCGCAGGGAGCAATCAGCCCCAGCATTTT.

J is TRBJ2-5 and V is TRBV11-3, with a weak D call TRBD1 (5 bases). Germline loops: CDR1 SGHNT, CDR2 YENEEA. The CDR3 runs to 13 residues. V lost 5 bases and J lost 5, with 12 bases in between. The CDR3 reads CASSRSGYETQYF. Here the CDR3 DNA reads TGTGCCAGCAGCCGTTCAGGGTATGAGACCCAGTACTTC.

This clone showed up just a few times. This chain connects TRBV5-8 to TRBJ1-2; no firm D call. Trimming pared 2 bases from V and 6 bases from J, leaving 17 bases between. This CDR3 has 15 residues. Germline values: CDR1 SGHTS, CDR2 YDEGEE. CDR3 amino acids: CASSFLTGVWDGYTF. In DNA form, the CDR3 reads TGTGCCAGCAGCTTCCTGACCGGGGTATGGGATGGCTACACCTTC.

The chain links TRBV5-6 to TRBJ1-2; 7 bases fit TRBD1. CDR3 size: 16 residues. Germline values: CDR1 SGHDT, CDR2 YYEEEE. The V and J ends lost 2 bases and 0 bases, in that order; junction bases with no gene match: 7. The CDR3 reads CASSFRTGVANYGYTF. The CDR3 nucleotides are TGTGCCAGCAGCTTTCGAACAGGGGTAGCTAACTATGGCTACACCTTC.

This clone has more than one count but fewer than ten. V gene TRBV5-1 combines with J gene TRBJ1-6; D gene unclear. Germline V gene lookup returns CDR1 SGHRS and CDR2 YFSETQ. The CDR3 loop spans 14 amino acids. V gave up 1 base and J gave up 6 bases, with 8 bases separating them. CDR3 amino acids: CASSLNSFNSPLHF. CDR3 nucleotides: TGCGCCAGCAGCTTGAACAGTTTTAATTCACCCCTCCACTTT.

The genes are TRBV3-1 (or the pseudogene TRBV3-2) and TRBJ2-1, with 13 bases fitting TRBD2. The CDR3 is 18 amino acids. CDR1 is LGHDT and CDR2 is YNNKEL in the germline V gene (reference sequence). V was clipped by 2 bases and J by 2 bases; unmatched bases: 6. DNA of the CDR3: TGTGCCAGCAGCCAACAAGGGGGACTAGCGGGGCCCTACAATGAGCAGTTCTTC. Translating gives CASSQQGGLAGPYNEQFF.

This clone has just one count. This chain uses TRBV4-2 with TRBJ2-7; D gene ambiguous. The ends were cut back, 4 bases at V and 0 bases at J, with 10 bases in the middle. The CDR3 spans 14 residues. Germline loops: CDR1 LGHNA, CDR2 YNFKEQ. Written as DNA, the CDR3 is TGTGCCAGCAGCCTTCTCAAGAGCTCCTACGAGCAGTACTTC. Amino acids: CASSLLKSSYEQYF.

The chain combines TRBV10-3 with TRBJ2-7, with 8 positions matching TRBD1. The CDR3 extends over 13 amino acids. The V segment lost 8 bases and the J segment 3 bases; nucleotides outside the gene matches: 6. Looked up from germline, CDR1 is ENHRY and CDR2 is SYGVKD. CDR3 protein: CAIQGQALYEQYF. The CDR3 coding sequence is TGTGCCATCCAGGGACAGGCCCTCTACGAGCAGTACTTC.

This clone was seen a handful of times. This rearrangement joins TRBV5-4 to TRBJ1-4, with TRBD1 matching over 8 bases. The germline V gene encodes CDR1 SGHNT and CDR2 YYREEE (reference sequence). V gave up 4 bases and J gave up 3 bases; unmatched junction bases: 5. This CDR3 has 15 residues. CDR3 sequence: CASSNGQGPNEKLFF. The CDR3 DNA reads as TGTGCCAGCAGCAACGGACAGGGCCCTAATGAAAAACTGTTTTTT.

The CDR3 DNA reads as TGTGCCAGCAGCTTGGGCCCCGCCTACGAGCAGTACTTC. Amino acids: CASSLGPAYEQYF. The chain combines TRBV5-6 with TRBJ2-7; D gene ambiguous. Per the germline V gene, CDR1 is SGHDT and CDR2 is YYEEEE. The germline V and J ends were trimmed by 0 bases and 2 bases, with 6 bases remaining between them. The length of the CDR3 is 13 residues. Looking up the rest from reference TRBV5-6 and TRBJ2-7 gives the full variable domain: DAGVTQSPTHLIKTRGQQVTLRCSPKSGHDTVSWYQQALGQGPQFIFQYYEEEERQRGNFPDRFSGHQFPNYSSELNVNALLLGDSALYLCASSLGPAYEQYFGPGTRLTVT.